What follows are 28 T cell receptor beta chains derived from one specimen sequenced in a study of spatial heterogeneity in lung cancer. The time point here: sample taken at primary tumor resection. Sequencing was performed on whole RNA extracted from tumor and nontumor lung tissue, or from frozen PBMC, and the material was left unsorted. Via MiXCR, TCRdb re-called the 5' RACE reads, giving one row per CDR3 protein. The sample shows under 25,000 distinct CDR3 sequences, approximately 7% of them seen only once. Source: PBMCs, taken at surgery. Receptor source: a male donor with early-stage non-small cell lung cancer.

Relative to its sample, this clonotype is medium-sized (0.01 to 0.1%). This chain's CDR3 is CSVKTGASYEQYV. CDR3 coding DNA: TGCAGTGTCAAGACAGGGGCCTCCTACGAGCAGTACGTC. The chain couples TRBV20-1 to TRBJ2-7, with 8 bases identical to TRBD1. The CDR3 length is 13 residues. CDR1 is DFQATT, CDR2 SNEGSKA, per germline (reference sequence). Trimming took 7 bases from V and 0 from J; bases not matched to a gene: 5.

Many counts were recorded for this clonotype. DNA of the CDR3: TGCAGTGCTAGAGATCTCGCGGGAGCCTTCCCCTACGAGCAGTACTTC. It codes for CSARDLAGAFPYEQYF. This rearrangement joins TRBV20-1 to TRBJ2-7; 7 bases fit TRBD2. Germline loops: CDR1 DFQATT, CDR2 SNEGSKA (reference sequence). This CDR3 has 16 residues. With V trimmed by 0 bases and J by 2 bases, 10 bases remained unmatched.

This clonotype was seen a few times. V is TRBV6-1 and J is TRBJ2-1; TRBD2 matches 10 bases. The CDR3 has 15 residues. The V gene end was trimmed by 4 bases and the J gene end by 7 bases; junction bases not matched to a gene: 7. CDR1 and CDR2 from the germline V gene are MNHNS and SASEGT. The CDR3 nucleotides are TGTGCCAGCAGTGCCAGCGGGGGGGCCGGTAATGAGCAGTTCTTC. Protein sequence: CASSASGGAGNEQFF.

This clonotype appeared many times. This chain links TRBV20-1 with TRBJ2-7; the D is unclear. Germline CDR1 DFQATT, CDR2 SNEGSKA (reference sequence). The germline V and J ends were trimmed by 3 bases and 0 bases, with 6 bases remaining between them. The CDR3 totals 12 residues. The CDR3 loop is CSASPSSYEQYV. DNA of the CDR3: TGCAGTGCTAGCCCGTCCTCCTACGAGCAGTACGTC.

At least ten counts were recorded for this clonotype. The V and J genes are TRBV10-2 and TRBJ1-5, with a weak D call TRBD1 (6 bases). The CDR3 loop spans 14 amino acids. Trimming pared 7 bases from V and 7 bases from J, leaving 17 bases between. Germline V gene data show CDR1 as WSHSY and CDR2 as SAAADI. CDR3 in amino acids: CASTPGHSPQPQHF. As DNA, the CDR3 is TGCGCCAGCACCCCGGGACATTCCCCGCAGCCCCAGCATTTT.

The sample holds many counts of this clonotype. The chain carries TRBV3-1 and TRBJ2-7; D is ambiguous. CDR1 is LGHDT, CDR2 YNNKEL, per germline (reference sequence). The V end lost 0 bases, the J end lost 1 base, and 7 bases lay between the germline ends. CDR3 length equals 14 residues. As DNA, the CDR3 is TGTGCCAGCAGCCAAGATCCCCGGTCCTACGAGCAGTACTTC. It translates to CASSQDPRSYEQYF.

This clonotype showed up many times. The chain employs TRBV5-1 and TRBJ2-1, with D maybe TRBD1 (6 bases). CDR3 size: 12 residues. Germline CDR1 reads SGHRS; CDR2 reads YFSETQ. V lost 0 bases, J lost 9 bases, and 7 bases lay in between. The CDR3 DNA follows: TGCGCCAGCAGCTTGGACAGGGTTGAGCAGTTCTTC. Translating gives CASSLDRVEQFF.

This clonotype was counted at least ten times. V is TRBV27 and J is TRBJ1-6; D possibly corresponds to TRBD1 (6 bases). Germline V gene data show CDR1 as MNHEY and CDR2 as SMNVEV (reference sequence). V lost 6 bases, J lost 6 bases, and 15 bases lay in between. The CDR3 totals 15 residues. CDR3 coding DNA: TGTGCCAGCAGGTCAGGGGTAGGTCCTAATTCACCCCTCCACTTT. Translation gives CASRSGVGPNSPLHF.

This clonotype was seen many times. The chain recombines TRBV12-3 or TRBV12-4 with TRBJ1-5; D is unclear. The V gene lost 5 bases and the J gene lost 0 bases, with 14 bases spanning the gap. There are 16 residues in the CDR3. CDR3 sequence (DNA): TGTGCCAGCAGTAAAAAGGGTGGACGTAGCAATCAGCCCCAGCATTTT. This translates into CASSKKGGRSNQPQHF.

The sample holds many counts of this clonotype. The V gene is TRBV20-1, the J gene TRBJ1-3; D may be TRBD1 (5 bases). Germline lookup yields CDR1 DFQATT and CDR2 SNEGSKA (reference sequence). Trimming cost V 6 bases and J 3 bases, with 18 bases left between them. This CDR3 is 15 amino acids long. The CDR3 spells CSADKGAGDGNTIYF. CDR3 DNA: TGCAGTGCGGACAAAGGGGCGGGCGATGGAAACACCATATATTTT.

A few counts support this clonotype. The chain carries TRBV4-2 and TRBJ2-7; D gene uncertain. V gave up 0 bases and J gave up 2 bases, with 11 bases separating them. The germline CDR1 and CDR2 sequences are LGHNA and YNFKEQ. This CDR3 is built from 15 residues. The CDR3: CASSQDPASPYEQYF. CDR3 coding DNA: TGTGCCAGCAGCCAAGATCCGGCTTCACCCTACGAGCAGTACTTC.

This clonotype came up a few times. This rearrangement joins TRBV7-2 to TRBJ1-2, with D unresolved. The V gene's germline CDR1 is SGHTA and CDR2 FQGNSA. V lost 4 bases and J lost 4, with 13 bases in between. This CDR3 comprises 14 residues. The CDR3 is CASSSLLGRYGYTF. CDR3 nucleotides: TGTGCCAGCAGCTCCCTGCTAGGTCGCTATGGCTACACCTTC.

This clonotype was recorded at least ten times. This sequence joins TRBV5-1 and TRBJ2-1; 7 bases match TRBD2. The CDR3 has 17 amino acids. Trimming removed 2 bases from V and 5 bases from J; junction bases left unmatched: 13. Germline assignment: CDR1 SGHRS and CDR2 YFSETQ. The CDR3 loop reads CASSLLPSGGAHNEQFF. The CDR3 DNA follows: TGCGCCAGCAGCTTATTACCTAGCGGAGGGGCCCACAATGAGCAGTTCTTC. Using reference TRBV5-1 and TRBJ2-1 for the parts outside the CDR3, the full variable domain is KAGVTQTPRYLIKTRGQQVTLSCSPISGHRSVSWYQQTPGQGLQFLFEYFSETQRNKGNFPGRFSGRQFSNSRSEMNVSTLELGDSALYLCASSLLPSGGAHNEQFFGPGTRLTVL.

The V and J genes are TRBV10-2 and TRBJ2-3; D is unresolved. From germline, CDR1 is WSHSY and CDR2 SAAADI. This CDR3 has 16 amino acids. The germline V and J ends were trimmed by 0 bases and 1 base, with 11 bases remaining between them. The CDR3 loop is CASSESMWVGTDTQYF. DNA of the CDR3: TGCGCCAGCAGTGAGTCAATGTGGGTTGGCACAGATACGCAGTATTTT.

This clonotype has at least ten counts. The CDR3 loop reads CASSYGRESEQFF. The CDR3 DNA reads as TGTGCCAGCAGTTATGGGCGGGAGTCTGAGCAGTTCTTC. This sequence joins TRBV6-6 and TRBJ2-1; 7 positions agree with TRBD2. Germline-derived CDR1 and CDR2 are MNHNY and SVGAGI (reference sequence). The CDR3 length is 13 residues. V shed 3 bases and J 9 bases; nucleotides not matched to a gene: 5.

The J gene is TRBJ2-3, the V gene TRBV18; TRBD1 matches 8 bases. Trimming took 8 bases from V and 6 from J; bases not matched to a gene: 10. CDR3 size: 14 residues. Looked up from germline, CDR1 is KGHSH and CDR2 is LQKENI. In DNA form, the CDR3 reads TGTGCCAGCGAGGGACAGGATGCGATTGATACGCAGTATTTT. Amino acids: CASEGQDAIDTQYF.

This clonotype was seen repeatedly, ten times or more. The chain couples TRBV28 to TRBJ1-1; D not resolved. The CDR3 length is 14 residues. CDR1 and CDR2 from the germline V gene are MDHEN and SYDVKM. With 5 bases removed from V and 6 bases from J, the gap between germline ends came to 16 bases. Here the CDR3 DNA reads TGTGCCAGCAGTCCAGGCATCCACCGAGCTGAAGCTTTCTTT. Translated: CASSPGIHRAEAFF.

The V call is TRBV27, the J call TRBJ2-2, with D possibly being TRBD1 (7 bases). V was pared by 4 bases and J by 5 bases, with 8 bases between. The CDR3 totals 13 residues. The germline gives CDR1 MNHEY, CDR2 SMNVEV (reference sequence). The CDR3 DNA reads TGTGCCAGCAGTTCAGGGGGGACCGGGGAGCTGTTTTTT. Residues: CASSSGGTGELFF.

This clonotype was seen more than once but under ten times. This chain links TRBV2 with TRBJ2-3; D gene unclear. Between the trimmed V and J ends, which lost 0 bases and 3 bases, there was a span of 10 bases. The CDR3 runs 15 residues. Germline-derived CDR1 and CDR2 are SNHLY and FYNNEI. DNA of the CDR3: TGTGCCAGCAGTGAAGCTCTTTGGGGTACAGATACGCAGTATTTT. Its protein is CASSEALWGTDTQYF.

This clonotype was counted many times. This chain joins TRBV19 and TRBJ1-1; D may be TRBD1 (5 bases). This CDR3 comprises 15 residues. Trimming removed 5 bases from V and 0 bases from J, with 13 bases in between. In germline, CDR1 is LNHDA, CDR2 SQIVND (reference sequence). The CDR3 bases are TGTGCCAGTAGTTCCTCCGGGGGGGTGAACACTGAAGCTTTCTTT. Residues: CASSSSGGVNTEAFF.

This clonotype appeared many times. This chain connects TRBV28 to TRBJ2-7; a weak D match, TRBD1 (6 bases). The CDR3 covers 13 residues. V shed 6 bases and J shed 6 bases, with 15 bases lying between them. Germline CDR1 and CDR2: MDHEN and SYDVKM. CDR3 region: CASSKQGIREQYF. The CDR3, as DNA: TGTGCCAGCAGCAAACAGGGAATTCGCGAGCAGTACTTC.

This clonotype was seen many times. CDR3 region: CASTGKLYNSPLHF. DNA of the CDR3: TGTGCCAGCACCGGGAAGCTCTATAATTCACCCCTCCACTTT. V usage is TRBV6-2 or TRBV6-3 and J usage is TRBJ1-6; D ambiguous. V dropped 7 bases and J dropped 3 bases, with 10 bases sitting between them. The germline V gene encodes CDR1 MNHEY and CDR2 SVGEGT. The CDR3 has 14 amino acids.

This clonotype occurred many times. The V call is TRBV27, the J call TRBJ2-1, with TRBD2 matching over 9 bases. The V and J ends lost 5 bases and 2 bases, in that order; junction bases with no gene match: 7. CDR1 is MNHEY and CDR2 is SMNVEV in the germline V gene (reference sequence). CDR3 length: 16 amino acids. DNA of the CDR3: TGTGCCAGCAGTCCCTACCCTAGCGGGACCTACAATGAGCAGTTCTTC. Translation: CASSPYPSGTYNEQFF.

At least ten counts were recorded for this clonotype. The gene calls are TRBV9 and TRBJ1-1; D is uncertain. This CDR3 comprises 15 residues. V shed 1 base and J shed 1 base, with 11 bases lying between them. Looked up from germline, CDR1 is SGDLS and CDR2 is YYNGEE. DNA for the CDR3: TGTGCCAGCAGCGTAAGCATCTCAGGGAACACTGAAGCTTTCTTT. Residues: CASSVSISGNTEAFF.

This clonotype was picked up many times. The CDR3 nucleotides read TGTGCCAGCAGTTACGGGGACAGGGTCACAGATACGCAGTATTTT. It is translated as CASSYGDRVTDTQYF. J is TRBJ2-3 and V is TRBV6-6; 9 nucleotides line up with TRBD1. The ends lost 2 bases at V and 2 bases at J; junction bases unmatched: 2. This CDR3 has 15 residues. Germline V CDR1 and CDR2: MNHNY, SVGAGI (reference sequence).

There are many counts of this clonotype. The chain recombines TRBV19 with TRBJ2-1, with a weak D call TRBD2 (5 bases). Trimming left V 5 bases short and J 0 bases short, with 11 bases between. This CDR3 has 15 residues. Germline V gives CDR1 LNHDA, CDR2 SQIVND (reference sequence). In DNA form, the CDR3 reads TGTGCCAGTAGTCTCGAGGGAGCCTCCTACAATGAGCAGTTCTTC. It encodes CASSLEGASYNEQFF.

This clonotype came up many times. V is TRBV4-2 and J is TRBJ2-1; the D gene is possibly TRBD2 (5 bases). The germline V and J ends were trimmed by 8 bases and 0 bases, with 14 bases remaining between them. Germline values: CDR1 LGHNA, CDR2 YNFKEQ. The length of the CDR3 is 15 residues. The CDR3 spells CASRISASSYNEQFF. In DNA form, the CDR3 reads TGTGCCAGCCGAATTAGCGCTAGCTCCTACAATGAGCAGTTCTTC.

This clonotype came up many times. The genes are TRBV12-3 or TRBV12-4 and TRBJ1-2; no reliable D call. The CDR3 is made up of 18 amino acids. Between the trimmed V and J ends, which lost 8 bases and 1 base, there was a span of 26 bases. The CDR3 bases are TGTGCCAGCCAGTCGGGTATGGGGAGGGTCATGCTTAACTATGGCTACACCTTC. It specifies CASQSGMGRVMLNYGYTF.